The clone carrying this TCR beta chain was counted many times. What it binds is not known. This sample's time point: newly diagnosed GD, antithyroid drugs for less than 3 months. Researchers made the TCR library from RNA that was extracted from PBMCs. V lost 5 bases to trimming and J lost 1 base; unmatched junction nucleotides: 4. Germline assignment: CDR1 SGHTA and CDR2 FQGNSA. This CDR3 is built from 15 residues. The record originates from a study of regulatory T cells in long-lasting Graves disease. Study-wide results and caveats: TRBV28, TRBJ1-2 and TRBJ2-5 were favored in persistent disease. Those with persistent disease had in common more public clonotypes (about 2,700) than new patients (roughly 1,000).

Combining iRepertoire HTBI primers with Arm-PCR of CDR3 regions, the authors built TCR beta libraries. MiXCR, run by TCRdb on the multiplex PCR reads, gives a single entry per CDR3 protein. The sample holds 450,000 to 600,000 distinct CDR3 sequences, roughly 12% seen once. This sample also appeared in a second study, on T cells in Graves' hyperthyroidism and ophthalmopathy. In that study: Carried out on the TCR CDR3, a first-round RT-PCR used the HTBI primer set.

This TCR came from a man aged 25 to 40 with Graves disease. The sequencing here drew on peripheral blood mononuclear cells (PBMCs), taken at new diagnosis, from a patient treated with antithyroid drugs. The chain couples TRBV7-2 to TRBJ2-3; 9 bases are a match to TRBD2. This CDR3 reads CASSASGTGTDTQYF. As DNA, the CDR3 is TGTGCCAGCAGCGCTAGCGGGACCGGCACAGATACGCAGTATTTT.